The present T cell receptor (beta chain) was sequenced within a study of blood T cell repertoires in COVID-19. At the level of the study: COVID-19 samples, acute and convalescent, were from the United States, Italy and Spain. T cells, B-cell-depleted T cells, or PBMCs provided the cDNA or gDNA that served as material.

This CDR3 comprises 13 residues. From germline, CDR1 is MNHEY and CDR2 SVGAGI. Trimming at V came to 4 bases and at J to 13 bases, leaving 9 bases not matched to a gene. Per the original methods: From reference gene primer amplification, estimates of nucleated cell counts were derived. Sequencing was performed with immunoSEQ multiplex PCR; in TCRdb, only in-frame clones are kept and a portion is missing. For V, J and clone size, that table is used; D and trimming come from the DNA. The repertoire holds 200,000 to 250,000 clones, just over 85% seen once, with roughly 5.7% in the top ten. The sequence was collected from a man older than 75 with acute or convalescent COVID-19. The V gene is TRBV6-5, the J gene TRBJ2-1, with 8 bases lining up with TRBD1. The sequencing sample was made of peripheral blood. In nucleotides, the CDR3 is TGTGCCAGCAGTTCTCGGGCGGACAGGGTACAGTTCTTC. It specifies CASSSRADRVQFF.